This TCR beta chain is drawn from a study of T cell responses to AZD1222 COVID-19 vaccine (TCRdb year 2021). Turning to the overall study: AZD1222 recipients given second doses at about 4 weeks or at about 12 weeks were pooled, since spike-specific TCR depth and breadth were not found to differ between the two schedules. Trial participants were enrolled by age into 18-55, 56-69 and 70-plus year subgroups, with around 140, 26 and 57 TCR-sequenced participants respectively. A total of 233 trial participants underwent TCR sequencing, of whom approximately 200 had received two doses of AZD1222 and 26 had received two doses of the MenACWY control vaccine.

V and J lose 4 bases and 0 bases, and a span of 7 bases separates them. Based on the germline V gene (reference sequence), the CDR1 and CDR2 sequences are LNHDA and SQIVND. The CDR3 has 14 amino acids, counting the end cysteine and phenylalanine. The kept DNA is CDR3 alone, 42 bases in frame from the first base. Overall study results and their limits: CD4 TCRs associated with the vaccine covered the entire spike protein, and the dominant responses were in regions 160-218 and 743-854. Reportedly, almost half of the unique spike-specific TCRs recognized epitopes lying outside the regions that are mutated in the B.1.351 and B.1.1.7 variants. A significant rise in spike-specific TCR breadth and depth was observed after two AZD1222 doses relative to day 0 and relative to MenACWY recipients. Only five to seven AZD1222 recipients were SARS-CoV-2 seropositive at baseline, limiting conclusions about previously exposed vaccinees. Because no day 14 peak-response samples were available, the repertoires could be characterized only after the peak T cell response. The 56-69-year group was small, and its depth increase did not reach significance, likely because of low power. Most participants were white British and females outnumbered males, and the authors suggested that clonal diversity may have been underestimated.

A note on this clone: No cognate antigen has been identified for it. No qualities accompany the bases; no much larger clone lies one base away.

The sample's time point, from its label and the paper: baseline before first vaccination. Vaccinee samples came from UK trials COV001 and COV002, including a single-blind randomized controlled phase 2/3 trial of AZD1222 (ChAdOx1 nCoV-19) in healthy adults. Trial participant PBMC samples were collected at day 0 and day 28 after the second dose for TCRbeta chain sequencing. The CDR3 regions of human TCRbeta chains were analyzed by immunosequencing. Turning to the authors' computational methods: TCRs in the repertoires were compared against a reference library of SARS-CoV-2-specific TCRs that had been generated with the MIRA antigen-specificity platform. Breadth meant the fraction of unique TCRs that were SARS-CoV-2-associated, whereas depth meant the fraction of total T cells that were SARS-CoV-2-associated. Each spike-specific TCR was assigned to its reactive spike region and to a CD4 or CD8 class using the MIRA data. Log10-transformed breadth and depth values were compared by one-way ANOVA with Sidak's multiple comparisons tests. This is the immuneACCESS table as TCRdb keeps it, with only in-frame sequences that have V and J called. A part of the clones is gone; compared with another copy, unresolved V genes explain less than half, and the rest is unexplained. The V and J calls and clone size are taken from that table; D and trimming were inferred from the DNA. This sample has 120,000 to 150,000 clones in its table, and approximately 89% of those were observed once. Roughly 5% of the sample belongs to the ten largest clones.

The chain is assembled from TRBV19 and TRBJ1-5, and possibly TRBD1, on 5 matching bases. Specimen: peripheral blood, collected on day 0 of AZD1222 vaccination. This TCR came from an adult in good health. The DNA is as follows: TGTGCCAGTAGTACGGACAATAGCAATCAGCCCCAGCATTTT. The resulting protein is CASSTDNSNQPQHF.